This T cell receptor (beta chain) originates from a study of blood T cell repertoires in COVID-19. Membership in each cohort depended on participant-reported clinical history. For recovered donors of Cohort 3, there were two negative PCRs, clearance, or symptom resolution. This CDR3 has 13 residues. Trimming left V 8 bases short and J 4 bases short, with 14 bases between. Per germline, CDR1 SNHLY and CDR2 FYNNEI. Clones were read by immunoSEQ multiplex PCR, and TCRdb kept only the in-frame ones, dropping some. The table records about 390,000 clones, around nine tenths of them present only once. The sequenced sample was PBMCs or T cells enriched from blood (not recorded which). The sequence was obtained from a woman aged 45-59 years who had recovered from COVID-19. The V gene is TRBV2, the J gene TRBJ1-1; TRBD1 is a possible D gene (6 bases). The CDR3 loop reads CASREGGGTEAFF. The CDR3 DNA reads TGTGCCAGCCGGGAGGGGGGAGGCACTGAAGCTTTCTTT.